A single sample gave rise to the 16 T cell receptor beta chains below, sequenced in a study of blood T cell repertoires in COVID-19 (dated by TCRdb to about 2020). Library creation used the immunoSEQ multiplex PCR assay. In TCRdb, the immuneACCESS table is reduced to in-frame sequences with V and J assigned. These tables do not hold every clone; where another copy was compared, an unresolved V gene accounts for under half, and the others remain unexplained. This sample has roughly 100,000 clones in its table, and about 89% of those were observed once. The ten largest clonotypes hold 9.5% to 13% of the sample. The specimen sequenced was peripheral blood. The receptors were sampled from a woman aged 25 to 39 with acute or convalescent COVID-19.

The chain carries TRBV19 and TRBJ1-2, with D maybe TRBD1 (6 bases). Trimming pared 6 bases from V and 2 bases from J, leaving 13 bases between. The germline gives CDR1 LNHDA, CDR2 SQIVND (reference sequence). The CDR3 is 14 amino acids. CDR3 nucleotides: TGTGCCAGTAGCCGGACAGCCGGAAACTATGGCTACACCTTC. This sequence encodes CASSRTAGNYGYTF.

The CDR3 loop reads CASSQSRGSSEAFF. DNA of the CDR3: TGCGCCAGCAGCCAGTCCAGGGGTTCCTCTGAAGCTTTCTTT. The chain employs TRBV4-1 and TRBJ1-1, with TRBD1 as a possible D gene (6 bases). CDR3 size: 14 residues. The germline CDR1 and CDR2 sequences are MGHRA and YSYEKL. The germline V and J ends were trimmed by 3 bases and 6 bases, with 14 bases remaining between them.

V gene TRBV3-1 (or the pseudogene TRBV3-2) combines with J gene TRBJ1-5, with D possibly TRBD1 on 5 matching bases. V was clipped by 7 bases and J by 4 bases, with 17 bases between them. This CDR3 has 15 residues. From germline, CDR1 is LGHDT and CDR2 YNNKEL (reference sequence). The CDR3 coding sequence is TGTGCCAGCACAGACAGCTCCCTCGGGAATCAGCCCCAGCATTTT. Its protein is CASTDSSLGNQPQHF.

The genes are TRBV7-8 and TRBJ2-3; D call uncertain. V was cut by 2 bases and J by 6 bases, with 9 bases left in between. This CDR3 region has 13 residues. Germline V lookup: CDR1 SGHVS, CDR2 FQNEAQ. The CDR3 DNA reads as TGTGCCAGCAGCTTACGTCTGAGGGATACGCAGTATTTT. Amino acids: CASSLRLRDTQYF.

The chain uses TRBV9 and TRBJ2-5, with 11 positions matching TRBD1. The CDR3 sequence is 15 residues long. CDR1 is SGDLS, CDR2 YYNGEE, per germline. V lost 4 bases, J lost 6 bases, and 8 bases stayed unmatched. CDR3 protein: CASSPGTGGFQTQYF. In DNA, the CDR3 is TGTGCCAGCAGCCCCGGGACAGGGGGTTTCCAGACCCAGTACTTC.

The chain carries TRBV28 and TRBJ2-7; 11 bases align to TRBD1. CDR1 and CDR2 (germline): MDHEN, SYDVKM. The CDR3 consists of 15 residues. The J segment lost 4 bases and the V segment lost 6 bases, leaving 8 bases of the junction unmatched. The CDR3 DNA is TGTGCCAGCAGCACTTCCGGGACAGGGGGATACGAGCAGTACTTC. Translating gives CASSTSGTGGYEQYF.

This clone was counted only a few times. In DNA form, the CDR3 reads TGTGCCAGCAGCTTCAACAGGGCCTACGAGCAGTACTTC. This codes for CASSFNRAYEQYF. This sequence joins TRBV5-6 and TRBJ2-7; maybe TRBD1 (6 bases). V lost 2 bases to trimming and J lost 2 bases, with 8 bases between them. There are 13 residues in the CDR3. Germline CDR1 and CDR2: SGHDT and YYEEEE.

This clone has more than one count but fewer than ten. The chain couples TRBV4-1 to TRBJ2-3, with TRBD2 as a possible D gene (5 bases). Germline loops: CDR1 MGHRA, CDR2 YSYEKL. The CDR3 is 15 residues long. V lost 8 bases and J lost 6, with 21 bases in between. The CDR3 protein is CASGFTRWGSDTQYF. Here the CDR3 DNA reads TGCGCCAGCGGCTTTACTAGGTGGGGTAGCGATACGCAGTATTTT.

This chain joins TRBV5-1 and TRBJ1-4, with D maybe TRBD1 (5 bases). Germline CDR1 is SGHRS and CDR2 is YFSETQ. The V gene lost 2 bases and the J gene lost 8 bases, with 19 bases spanning the gap. The CDR3 is 16 amino acids. The CDR3 bases are TGCGCCAGCAGCTTCGGGGGGTTCGAGTCTTCGGAAAAACTGTTTTTT. It is translated as CASSFGGFESSEKLFF.

The table lists this clone with a few counts. The CDR3 loop reads CASSLAARSDPSYGYTF. CDR3 in DNA: TGTGCCAGCAGCTTGGCCGCTAGATCAGATCCTTCCTATGGCTACACCTTC. This chain uses TRBV11-2 with TRBJ1-2; D remains ambiguous. CDR3 size: 17 residues. Germline V gene data show CDR1 as SGHAT and CDR2 as FQNNGV. Trimming took off 3 bases at V and 4 bases at J, with 21 bases between the two ends.

The chain combines TRBV24-1 with TRBJ2-3; no clear D. V lost 3 bases to trimming and J lost 5 bases, with 5 bases between them. Germline CDR1 is KGHDR and CDR2 is SFDVKD. This CDR3 has 12 residues. CDR3 bases: TGTGCCACCAGTGATGAGGTAGATACGCAGTATTTT. Amino acid sequence: CATSDEVDTQYF.

This chain uses TRBV12-5 with TRBJ1-2, with a possible D match to TRBD1 (5 bases). V shed 0 bases and J shed 4 bases, with 15 bases lying between them. CDR3 length: 16 residues. The germline CDR1 and CDR2 sequences are LGHNT and FRNRAP. CDR3 residues: CASGLVPGLQGYGYTF. In DNA, the CDR3 is TGTGCTAGTGGTTTGGTTCCGGGACTTCAAGGCTATGGCTACACCTTC.

CDR3 coding DNA: TGTGCCAGCAGCAACAGTGATTATGGCTACACCTTC. Encoded protein: CASSNSDYGYTF. The chain is built from TRBV9 and TRBJ1-2; D not resolved. The CDR3 runs 12 residues. V was shortened by 4 bases and J by 5 bases, with 9 bases between the two germline ends. The V gene's germline CDR1 is SGDLS and CDR2 YYNGEE.

The chain employs TRBV15 and TRBJ1-1, with D possibly TRBD1 on 5 matching bases. The CDR3 length is 14 residues. Germline V lookup: CDR1 LNHNV, CDR2 YYDKDF (reference sequence). Trimming removed 4 bases from V and 0 bases from J, with 9 bases in between. This CDR3 is CATSKRGVNTEAFF. The CDR3 region has the DNA TGTGCCACCAGCAAACGGGGGGTGAACACTGAAGCTTTCTTT.

This sequence joins TRBV6-5 and TRBJ1-5, with 7 nucleotides matching TRBD1. The CDR3 length is 15 residues. Trimming took 6 bases from V and 6 from J; bases not matched to a gene: 11. The V gene's germline CDR1 is MNHEY and CDR2 SVGAGI. The CDR3 region is CASRPVEGGGQPQHF. DNA of the CDR3: TGTGCCAGCAGACCCGTTGAAGGGGGCGGTCAGCCCCAGCATTTT.

This rearrangement joins TRBV6-6 to TRBJ1-5; D not resolved. V lost 6 bases, J lost 3 bases, and 18 bases lay in between. Germline assignment: CDR1 MNHNY and CDR2 SVGAGI (reference sequence). The CDR3 extends over 16 amino acids. The CDR3 loop reads CASSLRQPIDNQPQHF. The DNA for the CDR3 is TGTGCCAGCAGCCTTCGACAACCTATAGACAATCAGCCCCAGCATTTT.